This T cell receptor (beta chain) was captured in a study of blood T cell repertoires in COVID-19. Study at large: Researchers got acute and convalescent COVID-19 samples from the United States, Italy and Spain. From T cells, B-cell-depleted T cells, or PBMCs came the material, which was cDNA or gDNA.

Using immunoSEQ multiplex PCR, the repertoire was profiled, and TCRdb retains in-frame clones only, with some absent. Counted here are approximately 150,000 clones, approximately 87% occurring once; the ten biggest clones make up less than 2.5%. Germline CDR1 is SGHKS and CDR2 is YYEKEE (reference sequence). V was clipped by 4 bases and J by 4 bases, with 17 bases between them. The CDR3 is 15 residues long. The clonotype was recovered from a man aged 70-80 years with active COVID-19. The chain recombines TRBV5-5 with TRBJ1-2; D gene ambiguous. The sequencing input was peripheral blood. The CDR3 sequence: CASSPTSGSPYGYTF. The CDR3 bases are TGTGCCAGCAGCCCCACCTCAGGCAGCCCCTATGGCTACACCTTC.